The next 22 T cell receptor beta chains were all read from a single sample in a study of CD8+ T cells in alopecia areata. About 5 patients' sorted CD4+ cells yielded CD25+CD127- cells. After isolation, RNA underwent reverse transcription to generate cDNA as the sequencing template. Profiled with immunoSEQ multiplex PCR; TCRdb holds only in-frame clones, not every one. Of roughly 20,000 clones in the sample, roughly two thirds were seen once. The sample consisted of CD4+ Tregs sorted from blood. The receptors originated from a human donor with alopecia areata.

V is TRBV10-3 and J is TRBJ1-4; D uncertain. This CDR3 has 13 amino acids. Trimming took 10 bases from V and 7 from J, leaving 16 bases between them. CDR1 and CDR2 (germline): ENHRY, SYGVKD. The CDR3 spells CATCLAPSEKLFF. The CDR3 bases are TGTGCCACCTGCCTGGCCCCTTCTGAAAAACTGTTTTTT.

This clone was counted a few times. This chain uses TRBV28 with TRBJ1-1; D possibly corresponds to TRBD1 (5 bases). The CDR3 runs 13 residues. Germline V gene sequence: CDR1 MDHEN, CDR2 SYDVKM. The germline V and J ends were trimmed by 2 bases and 4 bases, with 8 bases remaining between them. This CDR3 is CASSLGTRTEAFF. CDR3 bases: TGTGCCAGCAGTTTAGGGACGCGCACTGAAGCTTTCTTT.

The chain uses TRBV5-4 and TRBJ2-5; a possible D gene is TRBD1 (5 bases). CDR1 is SGHNT, CDR2 YYREEE, per germline (reference sequence). The ends were cut back, 5 bases at V and 3 bases at J, with 17 bases in the middle. CDR3 size: 15 residues. The CDR3 DNA sequence: TGTGCCAGCAGGATCTCATTGGGGCCGGAAGAGACCCAGTACTTC. Translated: CASRISLGPEETQYF. Full variable domain (rest looked up from reference TRBV5-4 and TRBJ2-5): ETGVTQSPTHLIKTRGQQVTLRCSSQSGHNTVSWYQQALGQGPQFIFQYYREEENGRGNFPPRFSGLQFPNYSSELNVNALELDDSALYLCASRISLGPEETQYFGPGTRLLVL.

This rearrangement joins TRBV10-3 to TRBJ1-2, with 7 bases identical to TRBD1. The germline gives CDR1 ENHRY, CDR2 SYGVKD. The CDR3 loop spans 13 amino acids. J gave up 8 bases and V 11 bases, and 14 bases lay outside the gene matches. DNA of the CDR3: TGTGCCCTCCACGCTGGGACAGTGGGGGGCTACACCTTC. Amino acids: CALHAGTVGGYTF.

This clone showed up just a few times. This chain links TRBV14 with TRBJ2-7, with 11 bases that match TRBD2. This CDR3 is 16 amino acids long. V lost 4 bases and J lost 6; bases outside the gene matches: 11. Germline V CDR1 and CDR2: SGHDN, FVKESK. The CDR3 loop reads CASSPMGTSGSSEQYF. The CDR3 nucleotides read TGTGCCAGCAGCCCGATGGGAACTAGCGGGAGCAGCGAGCAGTACTTC. The complete variable domain, with remaining parts taken from reference TRBV14 and TRBJ2-7, reads EAGVTQFPSHSVIEKGQTVTLRCDPISGHDNLYWYRRVMGKEIKFLLHFVKESKQDESGMPNNRFLAERTGGTYSTLKVQPAELEDSGVYFCASSPMGTSGSSEQYFGPGTRLTVT.

V usage is TRBV10-1 and J usage is TRBJ1-6; D is undetermined. V lost 6 bases to trimming and J lost 4 bases, with 7 bases between them. The germline CDR1 and CDR2 sequences are WNHNN and SYGVQD (reference sequence). The CDR3 loop spans 13 amino acids. The CDR3 is CASSVEYNSPLHF. In DNA, the CDR3 is TGCGCCAGCAGCGTGGAATATAATTCACCCCTCCACTTT.

The chain employs TRBV7-8 and TRBJ1-5; a possible D gene is TRBD1 (5 bases). Trimming removed 3 bases from V and 3 bases from J, with 9 bases in between. Germline assignment: CDR1 SGHVS and CDR2 FQNEAQ. The CDR3 is 14 amino acids. The CDR3 DNA reads as TGTGCCAGCAGCTTCGGGGGGATCAATCAGCCCCAGCATTTT. Amino acid sequence: CASSFGGINQPQHF. The full variable domain, in which reference TRBV7-8 and TRBJ1-5 provide the parts outside the CDR3, is GAGVSQSPRYKVAKRGQDVALRCDPISGHVSLFWYQQALGQGPEFLTYFQNEAQLDKSGLPSDRFFAERPEGSVSTLKIQRTQQEDSAVYLCASSFGGINQPQHFGDGTRLSIL.

In this sample, this clone turned up a few times. The chain combines TRBV28 with TRBJ2-2; the match to TRBD2 covers 9 bases. V lost 6 bases, J lost 7 bases, and 12 bases stayed unmatched. This CDR3 spans 16 amino acids. Germline V gives CDR1 MDHEN, CDR2 SYDVKM. The chain's CDR3 is CASSAHLAGRGGELFF. For the CDR3, the DNA is TGTGCCAGCAGCGCCCACCTAGCGGGGCGGGGCGGGGAGCTGTTTTTT.

This clone appeared a few times. This chain uses TRBV7-2 with TRBJ2-3; TRBD2 aligns across 15 bases. CDR3 size: 18 residues. V lost 4 bases and J lost 4; bases outside the gene matches: 9. Per germline, CDR1 SGHTA and CDR2 FQGNSA. CDR3: CASSSGLAGGNSADTQYF. In DNA, the CDR3 is TGTGCCAGCAGCTCCGGACTAGCGGGGGGGAATTCGGCAGATACGCAGTATTTT.

This clone was seen a few times. The chain is built from TRBV7-2 and TRBJ1-5; D remains unclear. Between the trimmed V and J ends, which lost 1 base and 0 bases, there was a span of 10 bases. The CDR3 sequence is 16 residues long. Looked up from germline, CDR1 is SGHTA and CDR2 is FQGNSA. Here the CDR3 DNA reads TGTGCCAGCAGCTTAGTATCCGGGTATAGCAATCAGCCCCAGCATTTT. Translating gives CASSLVSGYSNQPQHF.

This clone was observed a handful of times. V is TRBV20-1 and J is TRBJ2-5; D is unclear. This CDR3 contains 11 residues. The germline V and J ends were trimmed by 2 bases and 4 bases, with 5 bases remaining between them. CDR1 and CDR2 (germline): DFQATT, SNEGSKA (reference sequence). The CDR3 DNA follows: TGCAGTGCTAGATCCCCAGAGACCCAGTACTTC. This codes for CSARSPETQYF.

This rearrangement joins TRBV18 to TRBJ2-5; 9 bases match TRBD1. V trimming: 3 bases; J trimming: 5 bases; junction bases outside the gene matches: 16. CDR1 KGHSH and CDR2 LQKENI come from the germline V gene. The CDR3 sequence is 18 residues long. CDR3 residues: CASSPTPGNRGLSETQYF. In nucleotides, the CDR3 is TGTGCCAGCTCACCTACACCCGGGAACAGGGGGCTTTCGGAGACCCAGTACTTC.

The chain carries TRBV19 and TRBJ2-5, with D perhaps given as TRBD1 or TRBD2 (5 bases each). Germline V lookup: CDR1 LNHDA, CDR2 SQIVND (reference sequence). The CDR3 covers 15 residues. The V end lost 4 bases, the J end lost 2 bases, and 14 bases lay between the germline ends. The CDR3 nucleotides are TGTGCCAGTAGTACCTCAGGGACGGTTCAAGAGACCCAGTACTTC. Protein: CASSTSGTVQETQYF. The whole variable domain, remainder taken from reference TRBV19 and TRBJ2-5, is DGGITQSPKYLFRKEGQNVTLSCEQNLNHDAMYWYRQDPGQGLRLIYYSQIVNDFQKGDIAEGYSVSREKKESFPLTVTSAQKNPTAFYLCASSTSGTVQETQYFGPGTRLLVL.

This chain links TRBV27 with TRBJ2-7, with D tentatively TRBD1 (6 bases). Germline V gene data show CDR1 as MNHEY and CDR2 as SMNVEV (reference sequence). The CDR3 consists of 13 residues. V was shortened by 8 bases and J by 3 bases, with 14 bases between the two germline ends. The CDR3 here is CASGRTAIYEQYF. Written as DNA, the CDR3 is TGTGCCAGCGGCCGGACAGCGATCTACGAGCAGTACTTC.

The chain has TRBV27 and TRBJ2-5, with D tentatively TRBD2 (6 bases). There are 17 residues in the CDR3. Germline values: CDR1 MNHEY, CDR2 SMNVEV (reference sequence). Trimming pared 3 bases from V and 4 bases from J, leaving 21 bases between. CDR3 sequence reads: CASSFRAAGLPLETQYF. The CDR3 DNA reads as TGTGCCAGCAGTTTCAGAGCTGCGGGACTGCCCCTAGAGACCCAGTACTTC.

The rearrangement links TRBV12-1 to TRBJ2-3; the listed D gene, TRBD1, was not tested against the DNA. TRBV12-1 is a pseudogene locus. CDR3 length: 16 amino acids. The CDR3 DNA follows: TGTGCCAGCAGCTTTTTGGCGACAGGGTGCCCAGATACGCAGTATTTT. Translating gives CASSFLATGCPDTQYF.

The J gene is TRBJ2-6, the V gene TRBV5-1; D not certain. This CDR3 has 16 residues. V lost 3 bases to trimming and J lost 0 bases, with 10 bases between them. The germline CDR1 and CDR2 sequences are SGHRS and YFSETQ. The CDR3 loop reads CASSWMGISGANVLTF. DNA for the CDR3: TGCGCCAGCAGCTGGATGGGGATCTCTGGGGCCAACGTCCTGACTTTC.

This chain uses TRBV28 with TRBJ1-3, with 7 bases that match TRBD1. V shed 2 bases and J 2 bases; nucleotides not matched to a gene: 0. The CDR3 sequence is 14 residues long. Germline V gene sequence: CDR1 MDHEN, CDR2 SYDVKM. CDR3 sequence reads: CASSLTGAGNTIYF. Written as DNA, the CDR3 is TGTGCCAGCAGTTTAACAGGGGCTGGAAACACCATATATTTT. Combining the CDR3 with reference TRBV28 and TRBJ1-3 gives the whole variable domain DVKVTQSSRYLVKRTGEKVFLECVQDMDHENMFWYRQDPGLGLRLIYFSYDVKMKEKGDIPEGYSVSREKKERFSLILESASTNQTSMYLCASSLTGAGNTIYFGEGSWLTVV.

The chain is built from TRBV6-5 and TRBJ1-5; possibly TRBD1 for D (6 bases). The V gene lost 6 bases and the J gene lost 2 bases, with 11 bases spanning the gap. Germline V lookup: CDR1 MNHEY, CDR2 SVGAGI. The CDR3 is made up of 14 amino acids. In nucleotides, the CDR3 is TGTGCCAGCAGCCCACAGGGTGGCAATCAGCCCCAGCATTTT. Translated, it gives CASSPQGGNQPQHF.

V and J are TRBV7-6 and TRBJ2-4; unclear D gene. CDR3 length equals 16 residues. Trimming pared 5 bases from V and 0 bases from J, leaving 14 bases between. Germline V lookup: CDR1 SGHVS, CDR2 FNYEAQ. The CDR3 here is CASSPEAAVAKNIQYF. In DNA, the CDR3 is TGTGCCAGCAGCCCCGAGGCGGCAGTAGCCAAAAACATTCAGTACTTC.

The J gene is TRBJ1-1, the V gene TRBV5-1; 7 bases are shared with TRBD1. Germline assignment: CDR1 SGHRS and CDR2 YFSETQ. The CDR3 is 14 amino acids. The J segment lost 2 bases and the V segment lost 6 bases, leaving 7 bases of the junction unmatched. CDR3: CASTGDSLNTEAFF. CDR3 DNA: TGCGCCAGCACTGGGGACAGTCTAAACACTGAAGCTTTCTTT.

J is TRBJ2-5 and V is TRBV7-8; a weak D match, TRBD1 (6 bases). Per germline, CDR1 SGHVS and CDR2 FQNEAQ. CDR3 length: 15 amino acids. Trimming removed 1 base at V and 5 bases at J, with 14 bases between. CDR3 loop: CASSLGSGQGETQYF. The CDR3 coding sequence is TGTGCCAGCAGCTTAGGGAGTGGGCAGGGGGAGACCCAGTACTTC.